Following are 4 T cell receptor beta chains from one sample sequenced in a study of cytomegalovirus exposure and HLA in healthy donors. The table came from immunoSEQ multiplex PCR; TCRdb's copy has only in-frame clones and leaves some out. The sample consists of roughly 200,000 clones, roughly 86% of them appearing once. The specimen was PBMCs. All receptors come from a young man in good health and CMV-seropositive.

This chain links TRBV27 with TRBJ2-7; TRBD2 aligns across 11 bases. The length of the CDR3 is 16 residues. V trimming: 5 bases; J trimming: 5 bases; junction bases outside the gene matches: 11. Germline CDR1 reads MNHEY; CDR2 reads SMNVEV (reference sequence). The CDR3 DNA follows: TGTGCCAGCAGTCCGATGGGACTAGCGGATGAGAACGAGCAGTACTTC. As protein: CASSPMGLADENEQYF.

The J gene is TRBJ1-1, the V gene TRBV25-1; 7 nucleotides match TRBD1. V lost 4 bases and J lost 4; bases outside the gene matches: 3. The length of the CDR3 is 13 residues. Germline assignment: CDR1 MGHDK and CDR2 SYGVNS. Written as DNA, the CDR3 is TGTGCCAGCAGTGGACAGGGCCGCACTGAAGCTTTCTTT. Amino acid sequence: CASSGQGRTEAFF.

This chain joins TRBV19 and TRBJ2-7; 9 bases match TRBD2. Germline V gene sequence: CDR1 LNHDA, CDR2 SQIVND (reference sequence). V gave up 5 bases and J gave up 4 bases; unmatched junction bases: 3. The CDR3 totals 13 residues. CDR3 sequence (DNA): TGTGCCAGTAGTCTAGCGGGGATTTACGAGCAGTACTTC. It yields the protein CASSLAGIYEQYF.

The chain links TRBV28 to TRBJ2-5; D unclear. The length of the CDR3 is 15 residues. Trimming took off 5 bases at V and 6 bases at J, with 19 bases between the two ends. Germline CDR1 is MDHEN and CDR2 is SYDVKM. CDR3 region: CASSQGGGSIQTQYF. The DNA of the CDR3 is TGTGCCAGCAGTCAAGGTGGCGGAAGTATCCAGACCCAGTACTTC.